This TCR beta chain emerged from a study of PD-1 blockade in classical Hodgkin lymphoma. Every patient relapsed after autologous stem cell transplantation, and brentuximab vedotin exposure varied. Concerning this clone itself: No antigen is known for it.

This CDR3 comprises 14 residues. V dropped 6 bases and J dropped 3 bases, with 15 bases sitting between them. The germline V gene has CDR1 KGHSH and CDR2 LQKENI. The study, taken as a whole, reports: Before treatment, TCR diversity in newly diagnosed patients was reportedly lower than in healthy donors. Nivolumab initiation under 1 year post-ASCT meant exclusion.

TCRdb's copy holds only in-frame clones and misses some; the assay was immunoSEQ multiplex PCR. The sample gives 20,000 to 25,000 clones, around two thirds of which show up once; about 5.6% is in the top ten. This clonotype was sampled from a human donor with classical Hodgkin lymphoma. The chain joins TRBV18 to TRBJ2-7; D is possibly TRBD1 (6 bases). The sample consisted of peripheral blood mononuclear cells (PBMCs), taken at baseline. CDR3 region: CASSTGTNIYEQYF. CDR3 DNA: TGTGCCAGCTCGACCGGGACAAACATCTACGAGCAGTACTTC.